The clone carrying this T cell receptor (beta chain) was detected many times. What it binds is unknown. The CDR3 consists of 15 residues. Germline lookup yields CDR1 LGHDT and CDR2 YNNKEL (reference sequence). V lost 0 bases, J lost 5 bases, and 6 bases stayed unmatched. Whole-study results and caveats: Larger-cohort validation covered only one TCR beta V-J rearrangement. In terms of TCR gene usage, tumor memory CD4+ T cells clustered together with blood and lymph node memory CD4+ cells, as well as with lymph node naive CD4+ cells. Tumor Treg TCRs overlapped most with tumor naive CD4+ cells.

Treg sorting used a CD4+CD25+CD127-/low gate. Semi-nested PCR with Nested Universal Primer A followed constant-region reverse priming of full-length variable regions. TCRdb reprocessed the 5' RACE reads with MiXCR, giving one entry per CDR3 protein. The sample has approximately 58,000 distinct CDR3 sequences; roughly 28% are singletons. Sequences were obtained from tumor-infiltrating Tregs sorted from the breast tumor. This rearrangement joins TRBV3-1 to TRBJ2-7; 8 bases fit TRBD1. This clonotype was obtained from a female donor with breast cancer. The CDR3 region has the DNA TGTGCCAGCAGCCAAGATTTGGACAGGGCCAACGAGCAGTACTTC. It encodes CASSQDLDRANEQYF.